Listed below are T cell receptor beta chains from one sample, sequenced in a study of CD8+ T cells in alopecia areata. Sequencing used immunoSEQ multiplex PCR; TCRdb keeps in-frame clones, though not all of them. The sample lists roughly 200,000 clones; 50% to 65% were seen once. The sample in question was CD8+ T cells sorted from blood, obtained at week 24, from a patient treated with tofacitinib. The receptors come from a human donor with alopecia areata. Both conserved end residues are part of each CDR3. The D gene is left open where the match is weak. Only part of the rows carry a size: once, few, many, or a class if the clone is expanded.

J | size | D | V | CDR3 | DNA
TRBJ2-2 | NA | NA | TRBV5-6 | CASSLAEGSNGELFF | TGTGCCAGCAGCTTGGCGGAGGGAAGTAACGGGGAGCTGTTTTTT
TRBJ2-7 | NA | TRBD1 | TRBV30 | CAWSKAYGQAYEQYF | TGTGCCTGGAGTAAAGCCTATGGACAGGCCTACGAGCAGTACTTC
TRBJ1-1 | once | NA | TRBV7-9 | CASSFPGEAFF | TGTGCCAGCAGCTTCCCAGGGGAGGCTTTCTTT
TRBJ2-3 | few | NA | TRBV29-1 | CSVVGGFPDTQYF | TGCAGCGTTGTTGGGGGATTCCCAGATACGCAGTATTTT
TRBJ2-7 | NA | TRBD1 | TRBV14 | CASSSTGTVYEQYF | TGTGCCAGCAGCTCTACCGGGACAGTCTACGAGCAGTACTTC
TRBJ2-7 | few | NA | TRBV2 | CASSVTYEQYF | TGTGCCAGCAGTGTAACCTACGAGCAGTACTTC
TRBJ2-1 | few | TRBD2 | TRBV13 | CASSFQRGGRLYEQFF | TGTGCCAGCAGCTTCCAGCGGGGGGGCCGTTTGTATGAGCAGTTCTTC
TRBJ2-3 | NA | TRBD2 | TRBV9 | CASSVSGSTDTQYF | TGTGCCAGCAGCGTTAGCGGGAGCACAGATACGCAGTATTTT
TRBJ2-2 | few | TRBD1 | TRBV5-1 | CASSLRTGTTGELFF | TGCGCCAGCAGCCTCAGGACAGGGACCACCGGGGAGCTGTTTTTT
TRBJ2-7 | NA | NA | TRBV4-2 | CASSQDQDSGYEQYF | TGTGCCAGCAGCCAAGATCAGGACAGTGGGTACGAGCAGTACTTC
TRBJ2-5 | few | TRBD2 | TRBV29-1 | CSVGGGEETQYF | TGCAGCGTTGGCGGGGGGGAAGAGACCCAGTACTTC
TRBJ2-7 | few | TRBD1 | TRBV27 | CASSSRDRGLEQYF | TGTGCCAGCAGTTCCCGGGACAGGGGTCTCGAGCAGTACTTC
TRBJ1-2 | NA | NA | TRBV30 | CALRGYGYTF | TGTGCCCTTCGAGGGTATGGCTACACCTTC
TRBJ1-4 | NA | TRBD1 | TRBV4-3 | CASSQGTGDGEKLFF | TGCGCCAGCAGCCAGGGAACAGGGGATGGGGAAAAACTGTTTTTT
TRBJ1-5 | NA | NA | TRBV7-8 | CASSLASWGAGQPQHF | TGTGCCAGCAGCTTAGCTAGTTGGGGCGCCGGTCAGCCCCAGCATTTT
TRBJ2-7 | NA | NA | TRBV25-1 | CASRGTEPPYEQYF | TGTGCCAGCAGGGGGACGGAGCCCCCCTACGAGCAGTACTTC
TRBJ2-3 | once | TRBD2 | TRBV7-8 | CASSLASSGGTDTQYF | TGTGCCAGCAGCTTAGCGTCTAGCGGGGGCACAGATACGCAGTATTTT
TRBJ2-1 | NA | NA | TRBV5-1 | CASSRRPQLTRKDEQFF | TGCGCCAGCAGTCGTAGGCCCCAACTAACCAGGAAGGATGAGCAGTTCTTC
TRBJ1-5 | NA | NA | TRBV6-6 | CASSSGRQPQHF | TGTGCCAGCAGCTCGGGGAGACAGCCCCAGCATTTT
TRBJ2-1 | NA | TRBD2 | TRBV5-6 | CASSSALAGRYNEQFF | TGTGCCAGCAGCTCCGCTCTAGCGGGTCGCTACAATGAGCAGTTCTTC
TRBJ1-5 | NA | NA | TRBV7-9 | CASSLEGDGQHF | TGTGCCAGCAGCTTAGAGGGGGACGGCCAGCATTTT
TRBJ1-6 | NA | NA | TRBV27 | CASSLSYGSPLHF | TGTGCCAGCAGTTTATCATATGGGTCACCCCTCCACTTT
TRBJ2-3 | NA | TRBD1 | TRBV27 | CASRDRVPDTQYF | TGTGCCAGCCGGGACAGGGTCCCAGATACGCAGTATTTT
TRBJ2-1 | NA | NA | TRBV4-3 | CASGSSYNEQFF | TGCGCCAGCGGCAGCTCCTACAATGAGCAGTTCTTC
TRBJ1-1 | once | NA | TRBV13 | CASSFAGGASEAFF | TGTGCCAGCAGCTTCGCGGGGGGTGCATCTGAAGCTTTCTTT
TRBJ1-5 | NA | NA | TRBV6-5 | CASSYSSWGDQPQHF | TGTGCCAGCAGTTATTCCTCATGGGGGGATCAGCCCCAGCATTTT
TRBJ1-5 | medium-sized | NA | TRBV27 | CASSTQNQPQHF | TGTGCCAGCAGTACTCAAAATCAGCCCCAGCATTTT
TRBJ2-1 | NA | TRBD2 | TRBV11-2 | CASSLEPGLAAYNEQFF | TGTGCCAGCAGCTTAGAGCCGGGACTAGCGGCCTACAATGAGCAGTTCTTC
TRBJ1-2 | NA | TRBD1 | TRBV15 | CATSRPGQGPACTF | TGTGCCACCAGCAGACCAGGACAGGGTCCTGCCTGCACCTTC
TRBJ2-7 | few | NA | TRBV29-1 | CSAHTLGAYEQYF | TGCAGCGCTCACACCCTAGGGGCTTACGAGCAGTACTTC
TRBJ2-3 | few | NA | TRBV25-1 | CASSEIGLPAIDTQYF | TGTGCCAGCAGTGAAATAGGACTCCCGGCTATTGATACGCAGTATTTT
TRBJ2-7 | NA | TRBD1 | TRBV27 | CASNPRSGQDDEQYF | TGTGCCAGCAACCCGCGTTCGGGACAGGATGACGAGCAGTACTTC
TRBJ1-1 | NA | TRBD1 | TRBV7-9 | CASSSLQGKDTEAFF | TGTGCCAGCAGCTCCCTACAGGGGAAGGACACTGAAGCTTTCTTT
TRBJ2-1 | NA | NA | TRBV7-8 | CASSLTAERARPDEQFF | TGTGCCAGCAGCTTAACGGCCGAAAGGGCTCGTCCGGATGAGCAGTTCTTC
TRBJ2-1 | few | NA | TRBV5-1 | CASSERDAYNEQFF | TGCGCCAGCAGCGAAAGGGACGCCTACAATGAGCAGTTCTTC
TRBJ1-2 | NA | NA | TRBV18 | CASSPKMDQEYGYTF | TGTGCCAGCTCACCAAAGATGGATCAGGAATATGGCTACACCTTC
TRBJ1-1 | NA | NA | TRBV6-5 | CASSYVTGEAFF | TGTGCCAGCAGTTATGTTACAGGGGAAGCTTTCTTT
TRBJ2-2 | few | NA | TRBV29-1 | CSVLRGTGELFF | TGCAGCGTTCTTAGGGGCACCGGGGAGCTGTTTTTT
TRBJ1-5 | NA | NA | TRBV7-9 | CASSLGRGTVHF | TGTGCCAGCAGCTTGGGACGGGGGACTGTGCATTTT
TRBJ2-7 | few | NA | TRBV29-1 | CSARTVSSYEQYF | TGCAGCGCACGTACTGTGAGCTCCTACGAGCAGTACTTC
TRBJ2-1 | NA | TRBD1 | TRBV10-3 | CAISPGTGTSYNEQFF | TGTGCCATCAGCCCCGGGACAGGGACATCCTACAATGAGCAGTTCTTC
TRBJ1-2 | NA | NA | TRBV13 | CASSSAVIRDYGYTF | TGTGCCAGCAGCTCCGCGGTAATCAGGGACTATGGCTACACCTTC
TRBJ2-7 | NA | TRBD1 | TRBV6-5 | CASSYTDRAYEQYF | TGTGCCAGCAGTTACACAGACAGGGCCTACGAGCAGTACTTC
TRBJ2-7 | NA | NA | TRBV5-1 | CASSLEGPHTVTYEQYF | TGCGCCAGCAGCTTGGAAGGGCCCCACACGGTCACCTACGAGCAGTACTTC
TRBJ1-1 | NA | NA | TRBV27 | CASSISANTEAFF | TGTGCCAGCAGTATTTCTGCGAACACTGAAGCTTTCTTT
TRBJ2-6 | few | NA | TRBV4-3 | CASSQEISGANVLTF | TGCGCCAGCAGCCAAGAAATCTCTGGGGCCAACGTCCTGACTTTC